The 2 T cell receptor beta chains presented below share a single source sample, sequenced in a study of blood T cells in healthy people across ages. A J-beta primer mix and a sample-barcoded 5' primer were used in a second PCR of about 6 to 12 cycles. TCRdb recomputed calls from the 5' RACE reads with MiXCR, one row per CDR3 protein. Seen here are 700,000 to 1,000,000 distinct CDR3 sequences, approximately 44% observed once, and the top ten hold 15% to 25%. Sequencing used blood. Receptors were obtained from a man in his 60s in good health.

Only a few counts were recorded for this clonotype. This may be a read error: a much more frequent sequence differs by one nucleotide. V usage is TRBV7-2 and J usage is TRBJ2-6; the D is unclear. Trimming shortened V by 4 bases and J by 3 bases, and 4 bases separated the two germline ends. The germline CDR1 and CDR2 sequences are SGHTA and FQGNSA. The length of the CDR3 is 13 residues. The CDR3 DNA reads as TGTGCCAGCAGCTCCTATGGGGCCAACGTCCTGACTTTC. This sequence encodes CASSSYGANVLTF.

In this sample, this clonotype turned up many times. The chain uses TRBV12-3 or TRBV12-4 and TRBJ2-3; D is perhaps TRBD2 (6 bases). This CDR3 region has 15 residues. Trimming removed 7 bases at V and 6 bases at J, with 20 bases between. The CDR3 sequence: CASTVAGTQADTQYF. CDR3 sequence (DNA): TGTGCCAGCACCGTGGCCGGGACTCAGGCTGATACGCAGTATTTT.